The 8 T cell receptor beta chains below come from one sample, sequenced in a study of T-cell reconstitution after alpha-beta-depleted transplantation in children. Unique molecular identifiers were incorporated during preparation of the TCRbeta library. TCRdb redid the calling of the PCR reads with MiXCR, one entry per CDR3 protein. The sample includes 90,000 to 95,000 distinct CDR3 sequences, 9% to 15% of them seen just once. Sequenced material: PBMCs from the stem cell graft donor, taken from the stem cell graft. The receptors were gathered from a human donor who donated a stem cell graft to a child with inherited bone marrow failure.

J is TRBJ2-7 and V is TRBV3-1; D is possibly TRBD2 (5 bases). V shed 4 bases and J shed 5 bases, with 18 bases lying between them. Per germline, CDR1 LGHDT and CDR2 YNNKEL (reference sequence). CDR3 length equals 15 residues. The CDR3 DNA reads as TGTGCCAGCAGCCGCCGTTCCCGTTCGGGAAACGAGCAGTACTTC. Amino acid sequence: CASSRRSRSGNEQYF.

This clonotype has a count of ten or more. The V and J genes are TRBV5-6 and TRBJ1-3; D might be TRBD1 (6 bases). CDR3 length: 16 residues. V dropped 0 bases and J dropped 2 bases, with 12 bases sitting between them. From germline, CDR1 is SGHDT and CDR2 YYEEEE. The CDR3 DNA reads as TGTGCCAGCAGCTTGGCTGGGGGGGCGCCTGGAAACACCATATATTTT. As protein: CASSLAGGAPGNTIYF.

This clonotype was counted ten times or more. This rearrangement joins TRBV7-9 to TRBJ1-3, with a weak D call TRBD1 (6 bases). Germline V gives CDR1 SEHNR, CDR2 FQNEAQ (reference sequence). This CDR3 contains 14 residues. V was clipped by 3 bases and J by 8 bases, with 14 bases between them. The CDR3 region has the DNA TGTGCCAGCAGCTTGGGACAATTCGTGGACACCATATATTTT. This sequence encodes CASSLGQFVDTIYF.

At least ten counts were recorded for this clonotype. At one boundary the junction diverges from the germline segment, which might be a read error. V is TRBV7-8 and J is TRBJ2-3, with D uncertain. This CDR3 has 12 amino acids. Germline V gives CDR1 SGHVS, CDR2 FQNEAQ. The CDR3 nucleotides read TGTGCCAGCAGGTTAGGTCCAGATACGCAGTATTTT. Encoded protein: CASRLGPDTQYF. The whole variable domain, remainder taken from reference TRBV7-8 and TRBJ2-3, is GAGVSQSPRYKVAKRGQDVALRCDPISGHVSLFWYQQALGQGPEFLTYFQNEAQLDKSGLPSDRFFAERPEGSVSTLKIQRTQQEDSAVYLCASRLGPDTQYFGPGTRLTVL.

This clonotype was counted many times. This rearrangement joins TRBV6-5 to TRBJ2-7; 8 bases are a match to TRBD1. The germline V gene encodes CDR1 MNHEY and CDR2 SVGAGI. V gave up 0 bases and J gave up 4 bases; unmatched junction bases: 11. The CDR3 is made up of 17 amino acids. The CDR3 spells CASSYSKERQGRYEQYF. CDR3 coding DNA: TGTGCCAGCAGTTACTCGAAGGAGAGACAGGGGAGGTACGAGCAGTACTTC.

The table lists this clonotype with many counts. J is TRBJ2-2 and V is TRBV12-3 or TRBV12-4; the match to TRBD1 covers 7 bases. Losses at the gene ends were 6 bases for V and 1 base for J; bases not matched to a gene: 5. CDR3 length: 15 amino acids. The CDR3 here is CASRNGQENTGELFF. DNA for the CDR3: TGTGCCAGCAGAAACGGACAGGAGAACACCGGGGAGCTGTTTTTT.

This clonotype was recorded many times. V and J are TRBV27 and TRBJ2-2, with 7 bases fitting TRBD2. The CDR3 is 16 residues long. Germline CDR1 MNHEY, CDR2 SMNVEV (reference sequence). The junction had 10 bases not matched to a gene; V was cut back by 5 bases and J by 4 bases. CDR3 region: CASSLMGLSPTGELFF. DNA of the CDR3: TGTGCCAGCAGTCTCATGGGACTAAGTCCCACCGGGGAGCTGTTTTTT.

This clonotype was detected many times. V gene TRBV6-5 combines with J gene TRBJ1-2; 12 bases agree with TRBD1. Trimming cost V 2 bases and J 4 bases; bases outside gene matches: 2. The CDR3 has 15 residues. The V gene's germline CDR1 is MNHEY and CDR2 SVGAGI. Written as DNA, the CDR3 is TGTGCCAGCAGTTACGGGACAGGGGGCGCCTATGGCTACACCTTC. The encoded protein is CASSYGTGGAYGYTF.